These T cell receptor beta chains were read from a single sample in a study of blood T cell repertoires in COVID-19. The repertoire was sequenced with immunoSEQ multiplex PCR; TCRdb's copy has only in-frame clones and lacks some. The sample shows more than 200,000 clones, approximately 80% of them seen only once. Sequenced: peripheral blood. Source of these receptors: a woman aged 80 or over with acute or convalescent COVID-19. Each CDR3 is given with its conserved first and last residue. A D gene is named only where the DNA matches it firmly. Only some rows state a clone size, as once, few, many or a class for expanded clones.

.	TRBV6-5	.	TRBJ2-1	TGTGCCAGCAGTTATTCAGATGAGCAGTTCTTC	CASSYSDEQFF
.	TRBV7-2	.	TRBJ1-5	TGTGCCAGCAGCTTAGACAGGGCTGGAGGAAATCAGCCCCAGCATTTT	CASSLDRAGGNQPQHF
TRBD1	TRBV9	.	TRBJ1-1	TGTGCCAGCAGCTTCACAGGGGCCACTGAAGCTTTCTTT	CASSFTGATEAFF
.	TRBV29-1	few	TRBJ1-5	TGCAGCGTTGCCGCAGGGAGCAATCAGCCCCAGCATTTT	CSVAAGSNQPQHF
.	TRBV2	.	TRBJ1-6	TGTGCTAGGGGGGGTAGCTCCTATAATTCACCCCTCCACTTT	CARGGSSYNSPLHF
.	TRBV10-1	.	TRBJ1-3	TGCGCCAGCAGTGAACTTCTGGGGCCCTACCCTTTT	CASSELLGPYPF
TRBD2	TRBV30	.	TRBJ2-1	TGTGCCTGGATGGGACTAGCGGGAGCGGGGGGCCCCTACAATGAGCAGTTCTTC	CAWMGLAGAGGPYNEQFF
.	TRBV4-3	.	TRBJ1-1	TGCGCCAGCAGCCAAGATGGAGAAACTGAAGCTTTCTTT	CASSQDGETEAFF
.	TRBV5-4	.	TRBJ2-3	TGTGCCAGCAGCCCGAGCCCTAGGGGCAGCACAGATACGCAGTATTTT	CASSPSPRGSTDTQYF
TRBD1	TRBV9	.	TRBJ2-3	TGTGCCAGCAGCGTAGAGGGGGACAGGAGCACAGATACGCAGTATTTT	CASSVEGDRSTDTQYF
TRBD1	TRBV2	.	TRBJ2-5	TGTGCCAGCACCCAAAAAGACAGGGGAAAGACCCAGTACTTC	CASTQKDRGKTQYF
TRBD2	TRBV7-9	.	TRBJ2-5	TGTGCCAGCAGCTTAGTTGCGACTAGCACGGAGACCCAGTACTTC	CASSLVATSTETQYF
.	TRBV14	once	TRBJ2-5	TGTGCCAGCAGCCAAGATGTGCACTGGCAAGAGACCCAGTACTTC	CASSQDVHWQETQYF
TRBD1	TRBV9	.	TRBJ1-3	TGTGCCAGCAGCGCGAGTACAGGGGGCTCTGGAAACACCATATATTTT	CASSASTGGSGNTIYF
.	TRBV6-6	many	TRBJ1-2	TGTGCCAGCAGTTACTCGGAGGGGGGGAATGGCTACACCTTC	CASSYSEGGNGYTF
.	TRBV6-5	few	TRBJ2-7	TGTGCCAGCAGTCAATACTCCCACGGGGGTTACGAGCAGTACTTC	CASSQYSHGGYEQYF
.	TRBV13	.	TRBJ2-7	TGTGCCAGCAGTAAGCTGGACACGAGCTCCTACGAGCAGTACTTC	CASSKLDTSSYEQYF
.	TRBV11-3	.	TRBJ2-2	TGTGCCAGCAGCTTTAAGGGAGGAGGAACCGGGGAGCTGTTTTTT	CASSFKGGGTGELFF
.	TRBV7-6	.	TRBJ2-1	TGTGCCAGCAGCTTAGGGAAGCTAGCTGACACCTACAATGAGCAGTTCTTC	CASSLGKLADTYNEQFF
.	TRBV18	.	TRBJ1-5	TGTGCCAGCTCACCTGTCAGGGGTAATCAGCCCCAGCATTTT	CASSPVRGNQPQHF
.	TRBV9	once	TRBJ1-6	TGTGCCAGCAGCGTAGCTATCGGGGGGCCCAATTCACCCCTCCACTTT	CASSVAIGGPNSPLHF
TRBD1	TRBV5-1	.	TRBJ1-5	TGCGCCAGCAGCTTGGCCCCGACAGGGTCTAATCAGCCCCAGCATTTT	CASSLAPTGSNQPQHF
.	TRBV28	few	TRBJ2-7	TGTGCCAGCAGCCAGAGCGGCTCCTACGAGCAGTACTTC	CASSQSGSYEQYF
TRBD1	TRBV6-2/TRBV6-3	.	TRBJ1-6	TGTGCCAGCAGTTACCAGGACAGGGGGCTTAATTCACCCCTCCACTTT	CASSYQDRGLNSPLHF
TRBD1	TRBV4-3	many	TRBJ1-2	TGCGCCAGCAGCCAAGATCCCCAGACAGGGGGGGTATATGGCTACACCTTC	CASSQDPQTGGVYGYTF